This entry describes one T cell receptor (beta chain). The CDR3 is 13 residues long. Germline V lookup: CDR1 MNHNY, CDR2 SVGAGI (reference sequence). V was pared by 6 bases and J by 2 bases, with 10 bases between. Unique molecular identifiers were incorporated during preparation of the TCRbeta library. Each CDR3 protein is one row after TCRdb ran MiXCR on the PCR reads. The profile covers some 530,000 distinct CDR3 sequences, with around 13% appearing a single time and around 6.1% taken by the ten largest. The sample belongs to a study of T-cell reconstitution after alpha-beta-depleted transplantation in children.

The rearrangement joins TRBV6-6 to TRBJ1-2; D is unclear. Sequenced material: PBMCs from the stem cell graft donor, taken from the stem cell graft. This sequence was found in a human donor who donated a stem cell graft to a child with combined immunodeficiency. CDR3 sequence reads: CASRPISNYGYTF. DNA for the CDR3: TGTGCCAGCAGGCCGATTTCAAACTATGGCTACACCTTC.